These T cell receptor beta chains were read from a single sample in a study of metastatic and nonmetastatic thyroid tumors. TCRdb called clones again from the PCR reads with MiXCR. The repertoire includes about 23,000 clones, roughly 22% of them detected once, and around 30% sits in the top ten. Sequencing was performed on blood. Every receptor here comes from a female donor with papillary thyroid cancer or a benign thyroid nodule (not recorded which). Some clones in this sample may be carry-over from other donors' samples. Each CDR3 is given without its conserved first and last residue.

TRBV6-1	TRBJ2-1	13	ASSERTGEGYEQF
TRBV6-4	TRBJ2-1	13	ASSDSILAGGEQF
TRBV2	TRBJ2-3	15	ASSISPGEVRKDTQY
TRBV6-2/TRBV6-3	TRBJ1-1	12	AGSYSGPNTEAF
TRBV2	TRBJ2-1	13	ASIKGQGYFGEQF
TRBV24-1	TRBJ2-2	14	ATSDSQTGNTGELF
TRBV6-1	TRBJ2-2	14	ASRKSYSGESGELF
TRBV29-1	TRBJ1-1	11	SAGQGLNTEAF
TRBV19	TRBJ1-5	10	ASMWGNQPQH
TRBV11-2	TRBJ2-7	11	ASSRGHSYEQY
TRBV20-1	TRBJ1-2	13	SARPTGSLNYGYT
TRBV10-1	TRBJ1-1	10	ASSRGGREAF
TRBV5-1	TRBJ2-1	15	ASSPGSGRGSYNEQF
TRBV27	TRBJ2-1	10	ASSSAYNEQF
TRBV20-1	TRBJ1-6	12	SARDHSVNSPLH
TRBV7-2	TRBJ2-2	13	ASSPSVLFTGELF
TRBV24-1	TRBJ1-2	11	ATFGGLERGYT
TRBV5-1	TRBJ2-2	15	ASSPGVVGGGTGELF
TRBV20-1	TRBJ1-1	11	SARDQRGTEAF
TRBV11-2	TRBJ2-7	15	ASSPNGWGLVSGEQY
TRBV12-3/TRBV12-4	TRBJ2-5	13	ASRLASGRQETQY
TRBV11-2	TRBJ2-7	13	AGSFTSYPSLEQY
TRBV3-1	TRBJ2-7	13	ASRQRDLNRYEQY